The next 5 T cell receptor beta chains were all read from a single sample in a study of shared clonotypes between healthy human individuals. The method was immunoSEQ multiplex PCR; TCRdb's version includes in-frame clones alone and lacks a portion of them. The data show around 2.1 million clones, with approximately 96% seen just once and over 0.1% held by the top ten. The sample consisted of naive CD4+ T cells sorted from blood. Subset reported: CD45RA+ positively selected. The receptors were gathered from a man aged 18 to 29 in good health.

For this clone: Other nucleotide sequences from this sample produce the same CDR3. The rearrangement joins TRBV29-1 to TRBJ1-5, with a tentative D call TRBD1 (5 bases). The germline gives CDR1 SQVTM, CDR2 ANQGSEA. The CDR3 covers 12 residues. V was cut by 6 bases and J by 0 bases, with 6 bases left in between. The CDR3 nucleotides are TGCAGCGTGGGGGATAGCAATCAGCCCCAGCATTTT. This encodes CSVGDSNQPQHF.

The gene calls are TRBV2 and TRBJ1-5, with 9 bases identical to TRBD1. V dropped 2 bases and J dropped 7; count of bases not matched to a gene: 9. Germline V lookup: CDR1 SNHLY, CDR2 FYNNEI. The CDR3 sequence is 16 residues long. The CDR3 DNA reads TGTGCCAGCAGTGAACCGGGACAGGGTTCGGGGCAGCCCCAGCATTTT. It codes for CASSEPGQGSGQPQHF.

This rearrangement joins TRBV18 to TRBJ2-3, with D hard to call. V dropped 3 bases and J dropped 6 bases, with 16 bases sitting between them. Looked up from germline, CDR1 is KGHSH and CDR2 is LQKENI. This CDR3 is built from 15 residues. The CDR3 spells CASSPLHGSLDTQYF. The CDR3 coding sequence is TGTGCCAGCTCACCTCTTCATGGTAGCTTGGATACGCAGTATTTT.

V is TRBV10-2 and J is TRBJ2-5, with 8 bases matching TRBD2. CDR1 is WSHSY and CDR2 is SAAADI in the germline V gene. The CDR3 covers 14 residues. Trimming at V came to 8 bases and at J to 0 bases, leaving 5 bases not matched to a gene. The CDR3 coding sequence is TGCGCCAGCTCCATACTAGCGGACCAAGAGACCCAGTACTTC. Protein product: CASSILADQETQYF.

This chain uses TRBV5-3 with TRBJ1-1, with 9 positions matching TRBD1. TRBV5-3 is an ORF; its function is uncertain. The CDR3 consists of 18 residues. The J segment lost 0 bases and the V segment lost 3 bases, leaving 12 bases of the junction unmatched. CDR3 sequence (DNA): TGTGCCAGAAGCTGTAAGGGACAGGGAATCCCTATGAACACTGAAGCTTTCTTT. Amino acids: CARSCKGQGIPMNTEAFF.